This TCR beta chain was sequenced in a study of T cells after yellow fever vaccination. Study in general: When fractions had low cell numbers, they were prepared with SMART-Seq v4 Ultra Low Input.

TCRdb analysed the 5' RACE reads with MiXCR anew, one entry per CDR3 protein. The table shows hundreds of thousands of distinct CDR3 sequences, with around an eighth occurring only once. A remark on this clonotype: Its antigen remains unknown.

Study-wide findings and caveats: Overall, a small share of clonotypes was seen in both CD4 and CD8 compartments. Post-booster reappearance was seen for most primary-vaccination clones (around 96% CD4, around 88% CD8).

The CDR3 contains 13 residues. V was shortened by 4 bases and J by 5 bases, with 12 bases between the two germline ends. Germline-derived CDR1 and CDR2 are GTSNPN and SVGIG (reference sequence). The sequencing here drew on PBMCs, taken on the day of the yellow fever booster vaccination. V gene TRBV30 combines with J gene TRBJ2-1; TRBD1 might be the D (5 bases). The sequence was obtained from a man aged 25-45 years who received the YFV17D yellow fever vaccine. The CDR3 loop is CAWKRGPNNEQFF. In DNA form, the CDR3 reads TGTGCCTGGAAAAGGGGTCCGAACAATGAGCAGTTCTTC.